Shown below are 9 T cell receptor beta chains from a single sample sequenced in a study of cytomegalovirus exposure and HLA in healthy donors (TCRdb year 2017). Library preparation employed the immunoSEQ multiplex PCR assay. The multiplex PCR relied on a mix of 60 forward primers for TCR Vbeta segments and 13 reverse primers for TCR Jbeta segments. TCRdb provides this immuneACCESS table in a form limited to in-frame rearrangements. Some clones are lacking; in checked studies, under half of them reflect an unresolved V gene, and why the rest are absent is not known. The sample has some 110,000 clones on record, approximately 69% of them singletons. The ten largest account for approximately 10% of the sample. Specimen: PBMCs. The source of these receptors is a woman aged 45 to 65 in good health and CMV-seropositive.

The CDR3 is CASSGGPGNTDTQYF. In DNA form, the CDR3 reads TGTGCCAGCAGCGGGGGCCCAGGGAACACAGATACGCAGTATTTT. This chain joins TRBV7-2 and TRBJ2-3; maybe TRBD1 (6 bases). The CDR3 runs 15 residues. Germline V gene sequence: CDR1 SGHTA, CDR2 FQGNSA. The V end was cut by 5 bases, the J end by 2 bases, with 14 bases between. The full variable domain, with the rest looked up from reference TRBV7-2 and TRBJ2-3, is GAGVSQSPSNKVTEKGKDVELRCDPISGHTALYWYRQSLGQGLEFLIYFQGNSAPDKSGLPSDRFSAERTGGSVSTLTIQRTQQEDSAVYLCASSGGPGNTDTQYFGPGTRLTVL.

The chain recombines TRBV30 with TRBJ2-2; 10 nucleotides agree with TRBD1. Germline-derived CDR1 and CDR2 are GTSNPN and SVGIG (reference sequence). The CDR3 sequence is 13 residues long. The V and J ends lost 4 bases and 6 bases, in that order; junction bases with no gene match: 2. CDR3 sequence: CAWNGQGAGELFF. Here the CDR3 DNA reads TGTGCCTGGAACGGACAGGGGGCCGGGGAGCTGTTTTTT.

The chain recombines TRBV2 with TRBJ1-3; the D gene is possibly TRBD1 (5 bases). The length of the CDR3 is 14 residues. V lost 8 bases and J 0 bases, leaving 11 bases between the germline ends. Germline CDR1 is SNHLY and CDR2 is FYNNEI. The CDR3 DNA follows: TGTGCCAGCCAAATCGACAGCTCTGGAAACACCATATATTTT. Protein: CASQIDSSGNTIYF.

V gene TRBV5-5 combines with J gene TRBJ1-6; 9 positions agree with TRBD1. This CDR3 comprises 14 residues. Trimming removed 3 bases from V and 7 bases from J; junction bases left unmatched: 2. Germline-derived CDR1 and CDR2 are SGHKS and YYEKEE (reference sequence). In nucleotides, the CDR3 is TGTGCCAGCAGCTGGACAGGGGCAAATTCACCCCTCCACTTT. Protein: CASSWTGANSPLHF.

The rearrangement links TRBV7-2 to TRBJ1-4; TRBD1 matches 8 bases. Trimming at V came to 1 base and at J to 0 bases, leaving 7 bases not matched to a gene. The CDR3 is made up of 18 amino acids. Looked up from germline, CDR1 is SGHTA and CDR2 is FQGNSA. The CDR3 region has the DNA TGTGCCAGCAGCTTAGGTGTCAGGGGGCGACCAACTAATGAAAAACTGTTTTTT. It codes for CASSLGVRGRPTNEKLFF.

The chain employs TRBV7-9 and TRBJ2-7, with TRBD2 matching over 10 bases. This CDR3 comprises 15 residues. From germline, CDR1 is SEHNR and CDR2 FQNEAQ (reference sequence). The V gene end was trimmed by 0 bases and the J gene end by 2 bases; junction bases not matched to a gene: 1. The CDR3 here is CASSLALAGAYEQYF. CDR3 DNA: TGTGCCAGCAGCTTAGCGCTAGCGGGAGCCTACGAGCAGTACTTC. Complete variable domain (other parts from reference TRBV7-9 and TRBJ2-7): DTGVSQNPRHKITKRGQNVTFRCDPISEHNRLYWYRQTLGQGPEFLTYFQNEAQLEKSRLLSDRFSAERPKGSFSTLEIQRTEQGDSAMYLCASSLALAGAYEQYFGPGTRLTVT.

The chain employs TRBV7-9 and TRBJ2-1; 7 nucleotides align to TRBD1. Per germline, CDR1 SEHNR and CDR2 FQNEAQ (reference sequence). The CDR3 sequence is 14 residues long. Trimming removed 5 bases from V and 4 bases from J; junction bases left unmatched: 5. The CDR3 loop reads CASSQRQGYNEQFF. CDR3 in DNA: TGTGCCAGCAGCCAACGACAGGGTTACAATGAGCAGTTCTTC.

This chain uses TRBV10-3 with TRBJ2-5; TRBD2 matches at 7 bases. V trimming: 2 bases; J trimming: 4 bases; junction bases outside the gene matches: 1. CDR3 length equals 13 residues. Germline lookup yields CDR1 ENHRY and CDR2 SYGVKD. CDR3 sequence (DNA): TGTGCCATCAGTGAGGCGGGGGTAGAGACCCAGTACTTC. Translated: CAISEAGVETQYF.

CDR3: CASSSGTAFIYGYTF. In DNA form, the CDR3 reads TGTGCCAGCAGCTCCGGGACAGCATTCATTTATGGCTACACCTTC. This rearrangement joins TRBV6-1 to TRBJ1-2; 7 bases map to TRBD1. Germline V gene sequence: CDR1 MNHNS, CDR2 SASEGT. CDR3 length: 15 amino acids. Trimming at V came to 6 bases and at J to 5 bases, leaving 12 bases not matched to a gene.